The T cell receptor (beta chain) under discussion was sequenced for a study of early T cells in non-severe SARS-CoV-2 infection. Unique molecular identifiers were attached to individual cDNA molecules. MiXCR was run by TCRdb on the 5' RACE reads, yielding one entry per CDR3 protein. The sample holds 60,000 or so distinct CDR3 sequences, over 9.5% seen once. This clonotype has a count of ten or more. CDR3 length equals 14 residues. CDR1 and CDR2 (germline): LNHDA, SQIVND (reference sequence). Trimming at V came to 5 bases and at J to 3 bases, leaving 3 bases not matched to a gene. V gene TRBV19 combines with J gene TRBJ2-3; 9 bases agree with TRBD2. This TCR derives from an adult who was a healthcare worker with PCR-confirmed SARS-CoV-2 infection or an uninfected control (not recorded which). What was sequenced was whole blood. This CDR3 is CASSLLAGTDTQYF. CDR3 coding DNA: TGTGCCAGTAGTCTGCTAGCGGGAACAGATACGCAGTATTTT. The full variable domain, completed using reference TRBV19 and TRBJ2-3, is DGGITQSPKYLFRKEGQNVTLSCEQNLNHDAMYWYRQDPGQGLRLIYYSQIVNDFQKGDIAEGYSVSREKKESFPLTVTSAQKNPTAFYLCASSLLAGTDTQYFGPGTRLTVL.